The 18 T cell receptor beta chains presented below share a single source sample, sequenced in a study of blood T cell repertoires in COVID-19. Generated by immunoSEQ multiplex PCR, the TCRdb table keeps only in-frame clones and is missing some. The sample carries about 110,000 clones, roughly 85% recorded once. Sequencing was done on a sample of peripheral blood. The receptor source for this set is a human donor in a cohort sampled during active COVID-19.

V gene TRBV2 combines with J gene TRBJ1-6; D unresolved. V was shortened by 3 bases and J by 0 bases, with 12 bases between the two germline ends. Germline loops: CDR1 SNHLY, CDR2 FYNNEI. The length of the CDR3 is 17 residues. The CDR3 sequence is CASSEFLESSYNSPLHF. The CDR3 nucleotides are TGTGCCAGCAGTGAGTTTCTGGAGAGCTCCTATAATTCACCCCTCCACTTT.

The chain uses TRBV4-1 and TRBJ2-1, with 7 nucleotides matching TRBD1. The length of the CDR3 is 14 residues. J lost 8 bases, V lost 0 bases, and 4 bases had no gene match. Germline V gene lookup returns CDR1 MGHRA and CDR2 YSYEKL. The CDR3 protein is CASSQEGGIDEQFF. CDR3 DNA: TGCGCCAGCAGCCAAGAAGGGGGCATTGATGAGCAGTTCTTC.

The genes are TRBV7-2 and TRBJ1-2; D is unresolved. Trimming took 0 bases from V and 6 from J, leaving 8 bases between them. Germline loops: CDR1 SGHTA, CDR2 FQGNSA. The length of the CDR3 is 13 residues. CDR3 in amino acids: CASSLASGDGYTF. DNA for the CDR3: TGTGCCAGCAGCTTAGCGTCGGGAGATGGCTACACCTTC.

This rearrangement joins TRBV5-1 to TRBJ1-2; perhaps TRBD1 as D (5 bases). The germline V gene has CDR1 SGHRS and CDR2 YFSETQ. The V and J ends lost 4 bases and 4 bases respectively, with 11 bases between them. The CDR3 is 13 residues long. The CDR3 sequence: CASSMDNTYGYTF. The CDR3 DNA is TGCGCCAGCAGCATGGACAACACCTATGGCTACACCTTC.

The CDR3 DNA sequence: TGTGCCAGCGGATGGGACAGGGATCAGCCCCAGCATTTT. Amino acid sequence: CASGWDRDQPQHF. This chain joins TRBV12-3 or TRBV12-4 and TRBJ1-5; 9 bases are shared with TRBD1. CDR3 length: 13 amino acids. V trimming: 8 bases; J trimming: 5 bases; junction bases outside the gene matches: 4.

The chain is built from TRBV15 and TRBJ2-1, with D possibly TRBD1 on 5 matching bases. The CDR3 has 15 residues. Germline assignment: CDR1 LNHNV and CDR2 YYDKDF (reference sequence). Trimming pared 3 bases from V and 6 bases from J, leaving 15 bases between. This chain's CDR3 is CATSSIPQGTNEQFF. CDR3 in DNA: TGTGCCACCAGCAGCATACCTCAGGGCACCAATGAGCAGTTCTTC.

The chain carries TRBV13 and TRBJ2-6, with 12 bases fitting TRBD1. Germline V lookup: CDR1 PRHDT, CDR2 FYEKMQ (reference sequence). The V gene end was trimmed by 0 bases and the J gene end by 0 bases; junction bases not matched to a gene: 6. The CDR3 runs to 20 residues. CDR3 sequence reads: CASSLGYRDRGRSGANVLTF. DNA for the CDR3: TGTGCCAGCAGCTTAGGATACCGGGACAGGGGGCGCTCTGGGGCCAACGTCCTGACTTTC.

The chain is built from TRBV4-2 and TRBJ1-2; 7 bases are a match to TRBD1. This CDR3 has 15 residues. J was trimmed by 7 bases and V by 4 bases; bases with no gene match: 12. Per the germline V gene, CDR1 is LGHNA and CDR2 is YNFKEQ. This CDR3 is CASSRSPGQAPGYTF. CDR3 DNA sequence: TGTGCCAGCAGCCGCTCCCCAGGACAGGCTCCTGGCTACACCTTC.

The rearrangement uses TRBV10-1 and TRBJ2-5; 7 bases are a match to TRBD1. The trim removed 8 bases at V and 5 bases at J, leaving 17 bases unmatched. The CDR3 loop spans 16 amino acids. Per the germline V gene, CDR1 is WNHNN and CDR2 is SYGVQD (reference sequence). CDR3 in DNA: TGCGCCAGCTCTTTTCTCGGGCAGGGGGTAGAGGAGACCCAGTACTTC. Encoded protein: CASSFLGQGVEETQYF.

The chain carries TRBV19 and TRBJ1-6, with 8 bases matching TRBD1. V gave up 3 bases and J gave up 6 bases; unmatched junction bases: 4. Germline V gene data show CDR1 as LNHDA and CDR2 as SQIVND (reference sequence). The CDR3 is 15 amino acids. CDR3 loop: CASSIQGASNSPLHF. The CDR3 nucleotides read TGTGCCAGTAGTATCCAGGGGGCCTCTAATTCACCCCTCCACTTT.

This chain connects TRBV5-1 to TRBJ1-6; no reliable D call. Trimming stripped 7 bases from V and 5 bases from J, with 16 bases between. The V gene's germline CDR1 is SGHRS and CDR2 YFSETQ. The CDR3 loop spans 15 amino acids. The chain's CDR3 is CASRFRGSDNSPLHF. The DNA of the CDR3 is TGCGCCAGCCGATTTCGGGGTTCGGATAATTCACCCCTCCACTTT.

This chain links TRBV7-9 with TRBJ1-4; tentatively, D is TRBD1 (6 bases). This CDR3 contains 15 residues. V was clipped by 5 bases and J by 8 bases, with 18 bases between them. CDR1 SEHNR and CDR2 FQNEAQ come from the germline V gene (reference sequence). CDR3 residues: CASSLRQDPREKLFF. The CDR3 region has the DNA TGTGCCAGCAGCCTCCGACAGGACCCCAGAGAAAAACTGTTTTTT. The whole variable domain, remainder taken from reference TRBV7-9 and TRBJ1-4, is DTGVSQNPRHKITKRGQNVTFRCDPISEHNRLYWYRQTLGQGPEFLTYFQNEAQLEKSRLLSDRFSAERPKGSFSTLEIQRTEQGDSAMYLCASSLRQDPREKLFFGSGTQLSVL.

The rearrangement uses TRBV29-1 and TRBJ2-3, with TRBD2 matching over 8 bases. Germline values: CDR1 SQVTM, CDR2 ANQGSEA. V lost 8 bases to trimming and J lost 2 bases; unmatched junction nucleotides: 15. The CDR3 length is 16 residues. CDR3 bases: TGCAGCACAAACGGGGGTAGCGGGATTCACACAGATACGCAGTATTTT. Its translation is CSTNGGSGIHTDTQYF.

The V and J genes are TRBV12-5 and TRBJ2-1; TRBD2 agrees at 7 bases. The CDR3 spans 15 residues. V lost 2 bases, J lost 2 bases, and 3 bases stayed unmatched. CDR1 and CDR2 (germline): LGHNT, FRNRAP. The CDR3 bases are TGTGCTAGTGGTTTGAGAAGCGGGACCTACAATGAGCAGTTCTTC. Its protein is CASGLRSGTYNEQFF.

The gene calls are TRBV6-4 and TRBJ2-1, with D maybe TRBD2 (6 bases). The CDR3 runs to 15 residues. V was trimmed by 4 bases and J by 0 bases, leaving 10 bases between them. The germline CDR1 and CDR2 sequences are MRHNA and SNTAGT. The CDR3 DNA reads TGTGCCAGCAGTGTGGACTATAGCTCCTACAATGAGCAGTTCTTC. Translation gives CASSVDYSSYNEQFF.

For this clone: Germline is not matched at one junction end, which may reflect a read error. For the CDR3, the DNA is TGTGCTAGCAGCCGAGGGACTAGCACCACAGATACGCAGTATTTT. Protein: CASSRGTSTTDTQYF. The chain links TRBV7-7 to TRBJ2-3; TRBD2 aligns across 9 bases. Germline V gene sequence: CDR1 SSHAT, CDR2 FNYEAQ (reference sequence). The CDR3 is 15 amino acids.

This clone was observed once. This chain uses TRBV4-1 with TRBJ2-1; D gene uncertain. The germline gives CDR1 MGHRA, CDR2 YSYEKL. This CDR3 is built from 15 residues. The ends were cut back, 1 base at V and 7 bases at J, with 14 bases in the middle. This CDR3 is CASSQGTQRGNEQFF. The CDR3 DNA reads as TGCGCCAGCAGCCAAGGCACCCAGCGTGGGAATGAGCAGTTCTTC.

The chain links TRBV10-3 to TRBJ2-1; D gene ambiguous. This CDR3 is 15 amino acids long. With 0 bases removed from V and 0 bases from J, the gap between germline ends came to 6 bases. Germline values: CDR1 ENHRY, CDR2 SYGVKD. In nucleotides, the CDR3 is TGTGCCATCAGTGAGTCTGCTAGCTCCTACAATGAGCAGTTCTTC. It yields the protein CAISESASSYNEQFF.